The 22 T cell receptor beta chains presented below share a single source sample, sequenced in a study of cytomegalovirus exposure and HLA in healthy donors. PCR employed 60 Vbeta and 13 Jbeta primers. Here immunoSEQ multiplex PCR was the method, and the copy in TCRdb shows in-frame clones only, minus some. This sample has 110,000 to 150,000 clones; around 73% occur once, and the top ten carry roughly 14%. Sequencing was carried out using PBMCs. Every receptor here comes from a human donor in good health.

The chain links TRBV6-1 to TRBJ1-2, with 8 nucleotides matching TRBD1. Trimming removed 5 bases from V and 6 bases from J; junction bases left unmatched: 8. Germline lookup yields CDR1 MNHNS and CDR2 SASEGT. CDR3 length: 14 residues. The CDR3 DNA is TGTGCCAGCAGTTTCTACAGGGGGGGGGATGGCTACACCTTC. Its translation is CASSFYRGGDGYTF.

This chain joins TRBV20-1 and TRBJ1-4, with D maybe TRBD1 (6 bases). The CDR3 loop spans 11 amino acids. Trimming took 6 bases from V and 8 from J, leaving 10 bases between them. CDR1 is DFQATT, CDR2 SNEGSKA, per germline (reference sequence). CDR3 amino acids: CSAWTVEKLFF. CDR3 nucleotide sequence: TGCAGTGCGTGGACAGTCGAAAAACTGTTTTTT.

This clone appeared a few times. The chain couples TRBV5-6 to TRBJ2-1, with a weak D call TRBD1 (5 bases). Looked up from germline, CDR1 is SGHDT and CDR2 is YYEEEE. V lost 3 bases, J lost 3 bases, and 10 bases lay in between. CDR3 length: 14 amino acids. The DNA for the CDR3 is TGTGCCAGCAGCTCACAGGCCCTCTACAATGAGCAGTTCTTC. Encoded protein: CASSSQALYNEQFF.

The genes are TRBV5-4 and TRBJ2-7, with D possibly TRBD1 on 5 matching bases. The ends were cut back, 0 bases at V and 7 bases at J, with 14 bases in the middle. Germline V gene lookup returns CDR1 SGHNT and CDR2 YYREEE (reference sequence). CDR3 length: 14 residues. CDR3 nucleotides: TGTGCCAGCAGCTTGGGTGGCATGGCAGGGGAGCAGTACTTC. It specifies CASSLGGMAGEQYF.

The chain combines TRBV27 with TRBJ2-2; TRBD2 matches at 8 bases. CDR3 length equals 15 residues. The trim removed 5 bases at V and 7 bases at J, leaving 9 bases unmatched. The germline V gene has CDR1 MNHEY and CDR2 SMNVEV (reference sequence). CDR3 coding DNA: TGTGCCAGCAGTCCCCGGGGAGGGACTAGCGGGGAGCTGTTTTTT. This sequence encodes CASSPRGGTSGELFF.

CDR3 bases: TGTGCCAGCAGTGTGATTAGGAACACTGAAGCTTTCTTT. Translated: CASSVIRNTEAFF. The J gene is TRBJ1-1, the V gene TRBV2; D gene ambiguous. The ends were cut back, 4 bases at V and 1 base at J, with 7 bases in the middle. This CDR3 is 13 amino acids long. Germline V gene data show CDR1 as SNHLY and CDR2 as FYNNEI.

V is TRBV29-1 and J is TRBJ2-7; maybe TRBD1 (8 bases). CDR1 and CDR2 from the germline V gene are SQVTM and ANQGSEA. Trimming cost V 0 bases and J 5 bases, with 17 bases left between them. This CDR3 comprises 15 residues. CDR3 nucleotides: TGCAGCGTTGAAGATCGGAACAGGGGGAGGGACGAGCAGTACTTC. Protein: CSVEDRNRGRDEQYF.

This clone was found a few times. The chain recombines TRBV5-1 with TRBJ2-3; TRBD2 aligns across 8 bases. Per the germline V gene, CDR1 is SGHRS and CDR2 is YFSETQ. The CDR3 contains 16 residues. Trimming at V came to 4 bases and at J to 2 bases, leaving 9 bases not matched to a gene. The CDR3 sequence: CASSPGGRGDTDTQYF. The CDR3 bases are TGCGCCAGCAGCCCGGGAGGGCGGGGGGACACAGATACGCAGTATTTT. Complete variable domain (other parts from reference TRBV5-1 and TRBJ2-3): KAGVTQTPRYLIKTRGQQVTLSCSPISGHRSVSWYQQTPGQGLQFLFEYFSETQRNKGNFPGRFSGRQFSNSRSEMNVSTLELGDSALYLCASSPGGRGDTDTQYFGPGTRLTVL.

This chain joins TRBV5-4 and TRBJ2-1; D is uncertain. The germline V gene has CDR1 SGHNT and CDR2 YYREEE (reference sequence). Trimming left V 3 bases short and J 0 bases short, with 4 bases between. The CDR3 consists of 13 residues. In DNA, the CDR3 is TGTGCCAGCAGCTCGAGCTCCTACAATGAGCAGTTCTTC. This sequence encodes CASSSSSYNEQFF.

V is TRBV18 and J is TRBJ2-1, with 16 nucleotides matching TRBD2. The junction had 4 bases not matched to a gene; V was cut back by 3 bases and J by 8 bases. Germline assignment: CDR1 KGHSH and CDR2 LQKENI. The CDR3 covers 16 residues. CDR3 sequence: CASSPGLAGGLDEQFF. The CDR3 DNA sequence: TGTGCCAGCTCACCGGGACTAGCGGGAGGGTTGGATGAGCAGTTCTTC.

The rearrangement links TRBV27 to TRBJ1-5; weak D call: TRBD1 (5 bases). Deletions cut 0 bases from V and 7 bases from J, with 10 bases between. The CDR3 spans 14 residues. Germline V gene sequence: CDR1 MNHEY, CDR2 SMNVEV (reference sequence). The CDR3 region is CASSLSRGDQPQHF. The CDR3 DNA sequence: TGTGCCAGCAGTTTATCCCGGGGGGACCAGCCCCAGCATTTT.

CDR3 bases: TGTGCCAGCAGCGGCCCCGGGGGTCTAGCCAAAAACATTCAGTACTTC. Protein sequence: CASSGPGGLAKNIQYF. The chain is built from TRBV5-6 and TRBJ2-4, with D perhaps matching TRBD2 (6 bases). V dropped 4 bases and J dropped 0 bases, with 14 bases sitting between them. Germline CDR1 and CDR2: SGHDT and YYEEEE. The length of the CDR3 is 16 residues.

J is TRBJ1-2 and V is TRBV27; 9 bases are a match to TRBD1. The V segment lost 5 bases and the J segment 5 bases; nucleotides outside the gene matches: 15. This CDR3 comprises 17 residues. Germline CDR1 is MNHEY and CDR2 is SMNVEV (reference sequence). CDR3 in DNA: TGTGCCAGCAGTCCGAGGACAGGGGAATCCCTAACTTATGGCTACACCTTC. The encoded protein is CASSPRTGESLTYGYTF.

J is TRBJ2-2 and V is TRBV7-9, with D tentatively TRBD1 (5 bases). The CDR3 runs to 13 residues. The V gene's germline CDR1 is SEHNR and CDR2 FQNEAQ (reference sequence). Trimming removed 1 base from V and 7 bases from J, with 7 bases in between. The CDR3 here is CASSLEGDGELFF. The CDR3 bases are TGTGCCAGCAGCTTAGAAGGGGACGGGGAGCTGTTTTTT.

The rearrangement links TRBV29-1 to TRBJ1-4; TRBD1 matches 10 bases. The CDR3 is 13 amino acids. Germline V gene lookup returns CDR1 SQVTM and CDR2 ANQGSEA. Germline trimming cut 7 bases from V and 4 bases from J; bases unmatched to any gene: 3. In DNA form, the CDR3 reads TGCAGCGGCGGACAGGGGGGTAATGAAAAACTGTTTTTT. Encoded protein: CSGGQGGNEKLFF.

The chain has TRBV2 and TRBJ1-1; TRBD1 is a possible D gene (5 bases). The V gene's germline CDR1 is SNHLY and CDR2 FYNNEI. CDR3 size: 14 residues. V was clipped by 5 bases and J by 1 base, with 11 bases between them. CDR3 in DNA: TGTGCCAGCAGTCTTTCCACAGGGAACACTGAAGCTTTCTTT. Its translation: CASSLSTGNTEAFF.

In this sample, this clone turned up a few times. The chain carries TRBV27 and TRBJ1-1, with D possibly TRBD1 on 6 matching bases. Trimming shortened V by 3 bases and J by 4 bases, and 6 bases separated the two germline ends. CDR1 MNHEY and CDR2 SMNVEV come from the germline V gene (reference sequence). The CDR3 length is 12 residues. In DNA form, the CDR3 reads TGTGCCAGCAGTTTCAGGGGCACTGAAGCTTTCTTT. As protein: CASSFRGTEAFF.

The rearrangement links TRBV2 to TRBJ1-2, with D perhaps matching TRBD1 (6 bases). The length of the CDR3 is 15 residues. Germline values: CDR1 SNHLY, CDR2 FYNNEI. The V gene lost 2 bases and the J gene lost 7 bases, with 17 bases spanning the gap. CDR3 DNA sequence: TGTGCCAGCAGTGAAACGGTCCAGGGGCGCGGTGGCTACACCTTC. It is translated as CASSETVQGRGGYTF.

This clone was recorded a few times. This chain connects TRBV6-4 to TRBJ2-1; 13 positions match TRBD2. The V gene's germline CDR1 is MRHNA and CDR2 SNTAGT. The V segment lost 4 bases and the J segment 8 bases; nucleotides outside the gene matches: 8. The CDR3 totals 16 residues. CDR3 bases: TGTGCCAGCAGTGCGGAGGGACTAGCGGGGTTCGATGAGCAGTTCTTC. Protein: CASSAEGLAGFDEQFF.

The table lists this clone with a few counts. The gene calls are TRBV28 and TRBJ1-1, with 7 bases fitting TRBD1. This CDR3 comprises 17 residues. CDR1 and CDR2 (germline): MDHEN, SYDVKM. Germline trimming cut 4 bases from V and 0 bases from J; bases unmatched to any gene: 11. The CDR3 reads CASSSGVGGSMNTEAFF. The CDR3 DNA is TGTGCCAGCAGTTCCGGGGTAGGGGGCTCCATGAACACTGAAGCTTTCTTT.

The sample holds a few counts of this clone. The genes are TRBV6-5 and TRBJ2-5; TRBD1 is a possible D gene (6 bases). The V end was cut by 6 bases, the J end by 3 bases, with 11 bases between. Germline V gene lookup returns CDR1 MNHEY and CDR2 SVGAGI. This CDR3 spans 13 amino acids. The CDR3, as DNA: TGTGCCAGCAGGAAGAACAGGGAAGAGACCCAGTACTTC. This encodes CASRKNREETQYF.

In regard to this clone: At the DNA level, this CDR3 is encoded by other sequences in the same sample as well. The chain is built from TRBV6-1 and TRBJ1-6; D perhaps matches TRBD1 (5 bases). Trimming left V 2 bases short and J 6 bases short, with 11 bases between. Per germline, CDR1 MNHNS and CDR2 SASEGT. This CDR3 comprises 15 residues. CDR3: CASSESGGGNSPLHF. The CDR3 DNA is TGTGCCAGCAGTGAAAGCGGGGGAGGTAATTCACCCCTCCACTTT.